This T cell receptor (beta chain) comes out of a study of control samples from healthy donors and cancer patients. Sequencing was performed with immunoSEQ multiplex PCR; in TCRdb, only in-frame clones are kept and a portion is missing. The data hold around 15,000 clones, with about 87% observed a single time. J lost 4 bases, V lost 1 base, and 12 bases had no gene match. The CDR3 runs to 18 residues. Per germline, CDR1 SGHDN and CDR2 FVKESK. V gene TRBV14 combines with J gene TRBJ2-1, with TRBD2 matching 8 bases. The origin of this receptor is a woman between 65 and 79 years old with colorectal cancer. Sequenced material: PBMCs. In DNA form, the CDR3 reads TGTGCCAGCAGCCAAGTACTTACTAGCGGAGTCTTTTACAATGAGCAGTTCTTC. Its translation: CASSQVLTSGVFYNEQFF. Using reference TRBV14 and TRBJ2-1 for the parts outside the CDR3, the full variable domain is EAGVTQFPSHSVIEKGQTVTLRCDPISGHDNLYWYRRVMGKEIKFLLHFVKESKQDESGMPNNRFLAERTGGTYSTLKVQPAELEDSGVYFCASSQVLTSGVFYNEQFFGPGTRLTVL.